The 11 T cell receptor beta chains reported below all come from one sample, sequenced in a study of vaccination effects on CD4 cells after COVID-19. Their specific antigens are unknown. The table came from immunoSEQ multiplex PCR; TCRdb's copy has only in-frame clones and leaves some out. The table includes roughly 27,000 clones, 69% detected once. Antigen-specific CD4+ T cells were expanded (with viral peptide pools) by the ViraFEST assay ahead of sequencing. Researchers isolated CD4+ T cells once approximately ten days of culture had elapsed. By PCR, the person was confirmed to have had SARS-CoV-2 infection between March and December 2020. The material was CD4+ T cells from PBMCs cultured with SARS-CoV-2 spike peptides, obtained before COVID-19 vaccination. These receptors were taken from a human donor who had a prior SARS-CoV-2 infection.

This clone was detected a few times. The V and J genes are TRBV6-1 and TRBJ2-3; D ambiguous. There are 13 residues in the CDR3. V lost 0 bases and J 8 bases, leaving 9 bases between the germline ends. Per germline, CDR1 MNHNS and CDR2 SASEGT. The CDR3 reads CASSEAFRGTQYF. The CDR3 bases are TGTGCCAGCAGTGAAGCGTTTAGAGGTACGCAGTATTTT.

This chain links TRBV4-2 with TRBJ2-7; 8 bases agree with TRBD2. The CDR3 runs to 15 residues. J was trimmed by 0 bases and V by 1 base; bases with no gene match: 2. Germline V gene lookup returns CDR1 LGHNA and CDR2 YNFKEQ. The CDR3 DNA follows: TGTGCCAGCAGCCAAGTAGCGGGATTCTCCTACGAGCAGTACTTC. Translated: CASSQVAGFSYEQYF.

This clone was seen a single time. The chain recombines TRBV2 with TRBJ1-1, with D uncertain. Trimming shortened V by 3 bases and J by 6 bases, and 17 bases separated the two germline ends. The CDR3 runs to 15 residues. Germline V gene lookup returns CDR1 SNHLY and CDR2 FYNNEI. CDR3 DNA: TGTGCCAGCAGTGAGGGCATCACTCTAGGAGCTGAAGCTTTCTTT. This gives the protein CASSEGITLGAEAFF.

This clone is a singleton in its sample. The V call is TRBV11-2, the J call TRBJ2-3; 11 bases fit TRBD2. The CDR3 sequence is 17 residues long. V shed 4 bases and J 0 bases; nucleotides not matched to a gene: 6. Germline V gives CDR1 SGHAT, CDR2 FQNNGV. The CDR3 DNA reads TGTGCCAGCAGCTGGGGACTAGCGGAGTATAGCACAGATACGCAGTATTTT. Amino acids: CASSWGLAEYSTDTQYF.

The chain uses TRBV4-2 and TRBJ2-3; 9 bases map to TRBD2. In germline, CDR1 is LGHNA, CDR2 YNFKEQ. This CDR3 contains 16 residues. Unmatched junction bases numbered 11, after V lost 6 bases and J lost 4 bases. Here the CDR3 reads CASRTDSGSTADTQYF. DNA for the CDR3: TGTGCCAGCAGAACCGATAGCGGGAGCACCGCAGATACGCAGTATTTT.

The chain uses TRBV7-6 and TRBJ2-3; maybe TRBD1 (6 bases). Trimming left V 4 bases short and J 0 bases short, with 11 bases between. This CDR3 comprises 15 residues. CDR1 SGHVS and CDR2 FNYEAQ come from the germline V gene. The CDR3 reads CASSSTGSSTDTQYF. CDR3 DNA sequence: TGTGCCAGCAGCTCCACAGGGAGCAGCACAGATACGCAGTATTTT.

The chain joins TRBV6-5 to TRBJ2-1; TRBD2 matches at 11 bases. The CDR3 has 15 amino acids. Germline CDR1 MNHEY, CDR2 SVGAGI. V dropped 7 bases and J dropped 8; count of bases not matched to a gene: 10. The CDR3: CASTLAGGQVYEQFF. The CDR3 nucleotides read TGTGCCAGCACCCTAGCGGGAGGACAAGTCTATGAGCAGTTCTTC.

This clone was picked up one time. This chain links TRBV5-4 with TRBJ2-1; 8 positions match TRBD2. Germline lookup yields CDR1 SGHNT and CDR2 YYREEE (reference sequence). Trimming at V came to 1 base and at J to 10 bases, leaving 4 bases not matched to a gene. The length of the CDR3 is 13 residues. CDR3 region: CASSLSSGKEQFF. The CDR3 DNA is TGTGCCAGCAGCTTGAGTAGCGGGAAGGAGCAGTTCTTC.

V and J are TRBV7-2 and TRBJ1-1; 7 nucleotides agree with TRBD1. The CDR3 spans 13 residues. V was clipped by 8 bases and J by 11 bases; unmatched bases: 14. Germline CDR1 reads SGHTA; CDR2 reads FQGNSA. DNA for the CDR3: TGTGCCAGCGGCTACTTTACAGGGGTAGGGGCTTTCTTT. Its protein product is CASGYFTGVGAFF.

The V call is TRBV11-1, the J call TRBJ1-2; a possible D gene is TRBD1 (5 bases). Germline CDR1 reads SGHAT; CDR2 reads FQDESV (reference sequence). The CDR3 is made up of 14 amino acids. Trimming pared 5 bases from V and 4 bases from J, leaving 14 bases between. CDR3 DNA: TGTGCCAGCAGCCAGAAGAGGGACCGCTATGGCTACACCTTC. Amino acid sequence: CASSQKRDRYGYTF.

The chain links TRBV6-6 to TRBJ2-2; D remains ambiguous. With 8 bases removed from V and 0 bases from J, the gap between germline ends came to 7 bases. There are 13 residues in the CDR3. Per the germline V gene, CDR1 is MNHNY and CDR2 is SVGAGI (reference sequence). DNA of the CDR3: TGTGCCAGCGGTAGGGCGAACACCGGGGAGCTGTTTTTT. Residues: CASGRANTGELFF.